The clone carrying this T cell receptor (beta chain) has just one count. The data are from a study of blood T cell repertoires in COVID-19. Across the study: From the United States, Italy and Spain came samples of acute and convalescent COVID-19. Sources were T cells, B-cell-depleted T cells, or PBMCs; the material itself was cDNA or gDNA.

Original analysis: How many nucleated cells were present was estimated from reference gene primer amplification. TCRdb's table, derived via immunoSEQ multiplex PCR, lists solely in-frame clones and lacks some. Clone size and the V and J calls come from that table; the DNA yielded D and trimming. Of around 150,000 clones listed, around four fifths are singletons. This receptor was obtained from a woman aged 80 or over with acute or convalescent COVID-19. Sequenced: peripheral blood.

In DNA, the CDR3 is TGTGCCAGTAGCAATACAGGGAAGAAGGCCAATCAGCCCCAGCATTTT. This encodes CASSNTGKKANQPQHF. The rearrangement uses TRBV19 and TRBJ1-5, with D tentatively TRBD1 (6 bases). The V end lost 6 bases, the J end lost 3 bases, and 18 bases lay between the germline ends. Germline values: CDR1 LNHDA, CDR2 SQIVND (reference sequence). The CDR3 is 16 amino acids.